The T cell receptor (beta chain) described here comes from a study of T cell changes during pregnancy in multiple sclerosis. TCRdb keeps only in-frame clones here, not all; method: immunoSEQ multiplex PCR. Of approximately 69,000 clones in the sample, roughly 92% are singletons; the top ten hold over 2%. This CDR3 region has 13 residues. Per the germline V gene, CDR1 is SEHNR and CDR2 is FQNEAQ (reference sequence). The J segment lost 5 bases and the V segment lost 6 bases, leaving 1 base of the junction unmatched. Sequences were derived from peripheral blood, sampled in the second trimester of pregnancy. V and J are TRBV7-9 and TRBJ2-3; 11 bases are shared with TRBD2. This receptor was obtained from a female donor in good health, enrolled as a control in a pregnancy study. The CDR3 spells CASRGTSGDTQYF. The CDR3 bases are TGTGCCAGCAGGGGGACTAGCGGAGATACGCAGTATTTT.